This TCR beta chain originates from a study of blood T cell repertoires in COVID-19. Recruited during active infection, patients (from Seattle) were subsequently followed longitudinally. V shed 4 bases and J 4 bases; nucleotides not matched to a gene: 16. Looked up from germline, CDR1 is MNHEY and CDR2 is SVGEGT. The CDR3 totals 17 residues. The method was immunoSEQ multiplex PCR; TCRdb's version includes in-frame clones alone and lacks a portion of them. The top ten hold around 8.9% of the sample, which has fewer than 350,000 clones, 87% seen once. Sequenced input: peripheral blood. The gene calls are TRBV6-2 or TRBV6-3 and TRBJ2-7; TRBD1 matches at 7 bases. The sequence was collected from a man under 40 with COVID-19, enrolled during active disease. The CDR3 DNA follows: TGTGCCAGCAGTTTCAATACGGACAGGACAAACTCGTACGAGCAGTACTTC. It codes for CASSFNTDRTNSYEQYF.